This T cell receptor (beta chain) was observed in a study of cytomegalovirus exposure and HLA in healthy donors. Overall study findings and caveats: Reports described diagnosis of cytomegalovirus status by the classifier as highly specific and sensitive.

Notes on this clone: Its antigen is undetermined.

CDR3 length equals 12 residues. CDR1 is MRHNA and CDR2 is SNTAGT in the germline V gene. Trimming removed 4 bases from V and 4 bases from J; junction bases left unmatched: 0. With 60 Vbeta and 13 Jbeta primers, the PCR was carried out. The data were produced by immunoSEQ multiplex PCR, yet TCRdb's version contains in-frame clones alone and is incomplete. The sample has 100,000 to 120,000 clones; roughly 86% are singletons. This TCR was recovered from a man aged 35-49 years in good health and CMV-seronegative. The V call is TRBV6-4, the J call TRBJ1-1, with 7 bases identical to TRBD1. Sequencing used PBMCs. The CDR3 coding sequence is TGTGCCAGCAGTGCAGGGGGCACTGAAGCTTTCTTT. Translation gives CASSAGGTEAFF.